Each of the 22 T cell receptor beta chains below was sequenced from the same sample in a study of T cell responses to AZD1222 COVID-19 vaccine. Assay: immunoSEQ multiplex PCR; the TCRdb copy retains only in-frame clones and omits some. The sample has approximately 97,000 clones; roughly 86% are singletons. This specimen consisted of peripheral blood, obtained on day 0 of AZD1222 vaccination. The source is an adult in good health.

This clone was seen once. The chain uses TRBV5-5 and TRBJ2-3; TRBD1 or TRBD2 may be the D gene (7 bases each). This CDR3 spans 16 amino acids. Germline V gives CDR1 SGHKS, CDR2 YYEKEE (reference sequence). The V end lost 6 bases, the J end lost 14 bases, and 31 bases lay between the germline ends. The CDR3 is CASTGGTAGIPGPGYF. The CDR3 DNA sequence: TGTGCCAGCACCGGAGGGACAGCGGGGATACCCGGCCCGGGGTATTTT.

The V call is TRBV5-6, the J call TRBJ2-3; perhaps TRBD2 as D (6 bases). From germline, CDR1 is SGHDT and CDR2 YYEEEE. The CDR3 spans 13 residues. Trimming took off 4 bases at V and 2 bases at J, with 8 bases between the two ends. This chain's CDR3 is CASSRDFTDTQYF. In nucleotides, the CDR3 is TGTGCCAGCAGCCGGGACTTCACAGATACGCAGTATTTT.

The V call is TRBV28, the J call TRBJ1-1; D ambiguous. Per the germline V gene, CDR1 is MDHEN and CDR2 is SYDVKM. This CDR3 spans 13 amino acids. Deletions cut 4 bases from V and 1 base from J, with 7 bases between. The CDR3 DNA follows: TGTGCCAGCAGTTACAGCCAGAACACTGAAGCTTTCTTT. This sequence encodes CASSYSQNTEAFF.

J is TRBJ2-1 and V is TRBV24-1, with D possibly TRBD2 on 5 matching bases. This CDR3 spans 15 amino acids. The V end lost 3 bases, the J end lost 6 bases, and 14 bases lay between the germline ends. CDR1 is KGHDR and CDR2 is SFDVKD in the germline V gene. The CDR3 is CATSDPAGGGNEQFF. CDR3 in DNA: TGTGCCACCAGTGATCCCGCCGGTGGAGGCAATGAGCAGTTCTTC.

This rearrangement joins TRBV2 to TRBJ2-7, with D possibly being TRBD1 (6 bases). Deletions cut 7 bases from V and 2 bases from J, with 15 bases between. The CDR3 is made up of 14 amino acids. Germline CDR1 is SNHLY and CDR2 is FYNNEI. CDR3 DNA: TGTGCCAGCACCAAGGGGGACATTACCTACGAGCAGTACTTC. Protein: CASTKGDITYEQYF.

V usage is TRBV28 and J usage is TRBJ1-5; D remains ambiguous. V was pared by 4 bases and J by 5 bases, with 9 bases between. Looked up from germline, CDR1 is MDHEN and CDR2 is SYDVKM. CDR3 length: 13 residues. The CDR3 sequence: CASSSWRDQPQHF. The CDR3 bases are TGTGCCAGCAGTTCATGGCGGGATCAGCCCCAGCATTTT.

The genes are TRBV6-5 and TRBJ1-1, with D unclear. Trimming shortened V by 3 bases and J by 1 base, and 6 bases separated the two germline ends. Looked up from germline, CDR1 is MNHEY and CDR2 is SVGAGI. The CDR3 totals 13 residues. The CDR3: CASSYGTNTEAFF. DNA for the CDR3: TGTGCCAGCAGTTATGGAACGAACACTGAAGCTTTCTTT.

Written as DNA, the CDR3 is TGTGCCAGCAGTGGGCAGCCTAATTCACCCCTCCACTTT. Protein: CASSGQPNSPLHF. The chain employs TRBV2 and TRBJ1-6; D remains unclear. Germline assignment: CDR1 SNHLY and CDR2 FYNNEI. The CDR3 has 13 residues. Trimming stripped 4 bases from V and 6 bases from J, with 7 bases between.

This clone was recorded a few times. The chain joins TRBV10-3 to TRBJ2-4; D is uncertain. V lost 3 bases to trimming and J lost 5 bases, with 11 bases between them. This CDR3 contains 14 residues. Germline values: CDR1 ENHRY, CDR2 SYGVKD. In nucleotides, the CDR3 is TGTGCCATCAGTGAAAAAGGAAAACAAAACATTCAGTACTTC. Translated: CAISEKGKQNIQYF.

This clone occurred a few times. The chain links TRBV14 to TRBJ1-2; D gene ambiguous. This CDR3 contains 14 residues. Trimming stripped 5 bases from V and 5 bases from J, with 15 bases between. From germline, CDR1 is SGHDN and CDR2 FVKESK. The chain's CDR3 is CASSEAGGRYGYTF. DNA for the CDR3: TGTGCCAGCAGCGAGGCAGGCGGGCGGTATGGCTACACCTTC.

This chain uses TRBV21-1 with TRBJ2-5. TRBV21-1 is given as a pseudogene. The CDR3 is 13 amino acids. CDR3 region: CASSKGGKETQYF. The CDR3 DNA reads as TGTGCCAGCAGCAAGGGGGGCAAAGAGACCCAGTACTTC.

The gene calls are TRBV3-1 (or the pseudogene TRBV3-2) and TRBJ2-3; 7 bases align to TRBD2. The V gene's germline CDR1 is LGHDT and CDR2 YNNKEL (reference sequence). CDR3 size: 13 residues. Germline trimming cut 5 bases from V and 2 bases from J; bases unmatched to any gene: 1. The CDR3 region is CASSGTNTDTQYF. CDR3 sequence (DNA): TGTGCCAGCAGCGGGACTAACACAGATACGCAGTATTTT.

V gene TRBV4-2 combines with J gene TRBJ2-3; 9 bases line up with TRBD1. Germline V gene lookup returns CDR1 LGHNA and CDR2 YNFKEQ. The CDR3 runs to 15 residues. V dropped 5 bases and J dropped 3; count of bases not matched to a gene: 6. In DNA form, the CDR3 reads TGTGCCAGCAGCAGGACAGGGGTAACGACAGATACGCAGTATTTT. Translating it yields CASSRTGVTTDTQYF.

The chain combines TRBV5-1 with TRBJ2-1; D perhaps matches TRBD1 (5 bases). The CDR3 runs 15 residues. Germline V gene lookup returns CDR1 SGHRS and CDR2 YFSETQ. V gave up 4 bases and J gave up 3 bases, with 14 bases separating them. The CDR3 coding sequence is TGCGCCAGCAGCCTACAGGTTGGATTCTACAATGAGCAGTTCTTC. Protein sequence: CASSLQVGFYNEQFF.

The rearrangement links TRBV19 to TRBJ1-5; D not resolved. The length of the CDR3 is 18 residues. The germline V gene has CDR1 LNHDA and CDR2 SQIVND (reference sequence). V lost 3 bases and J 2 bases, leaving 20 bases between the germline ends. Here the CDR3 reads CASSIWGAGPGGNQPQHF. The CDR3 DNA sequence: TGTGCCAGTAGTATTTGGGGAGCCGGACCGGGAGGCAATCAGCCCCAGCATTTT.

The rearrangement uses TRBV4-1 and TRBJ1-1, with D perhaps matching TRBD1 (5 bases). This CDR3 comprises 15 residues. Per germline, CDR1 MGHRA and CDR2 YSYEKL. V lost 0 bases to trimming and J lost 4 bases, with 12 bases between them. CDR3 residues: CASSQEPGWFTEAFF. CDR3 nucleotide sequence: TGCGCCAGCAGCCAAGAGCCAGGGTGGTTCACTGAAGCTTTCTTT.

The chain recombines TRBV7-2 with TRBJ2-5; 11 nucleotides align to TRBD2. The CDR3 sequence is 15 residues long. Trimming cost V 5 bases and J 3 bases; bases outside gene matches: 5. The germline V gene encodes CDR1 SGHTA and CDR2 FQGNSA. For the CDR3, the DNA is TGTGCCAGCAGCCTGGGGACTAGCGGTGAAGAGACCCAGTACTTC. Its translation is CASSLGTSGEETQYF.

The genes are TRBV19 and TRBJ2-7; D is unresolved. V dropped 5 bases and J dropped 3 bases, with 11 bases sitting between them. The germline CDR1 and CDR2 sequences are LNHDA and SQIVND (reference sequence). The CDR3 loop spans 13 amino acids. The CDR3 sequence is CASSPRRDYEQYF. The CDR3 DNA reads TGTGCCAGTAGTCCCCGAAGGGACTACGAGCAGTACTTC.

The chain combines TRBV5-4 with TRBJ2-1; TRBD2 matches 11 bases. V trimming: 0 bases; J trimming: 5 bases; junction bases outside the gene matches: 4. This CDR3 contains 16 residues. CDR1 and CDR2 from the germline V gene are SGHNT and YYREEE (reference sequence). In nucleotides, the CDR3 is TGTGCCAGCAGCTTGGCGGGGACTAGCGGCAACAATGAGCAGTTCTTC. Protein product: CASSLAGTSGNNEQFF.

The chain's CDR3 is CASSLHRADTQYF. CDR3 bases: TGTGCCAGCAGCCTACACCGCGCAGATACGCAGTATTTT. The V call is TRBV7-3, the J call TRBJ2-3; D is unresolved. V was trimmed by 5 bases and J by 4 bases, leaving 10 bases between them. Germline V gene data show CDR1 as SGHTA and CDR2 as FQGTGA. CDR3 size: 13 residues.

The rearrangement joins TRBV27 to TRBJ2-3; TRBD1 matches 7 bases. The trim removed 2 bases at V and 2 bases at J, leaving 4 bases unmatched. The CDR3 is made up of 15 amino acids. CDR1 MNHEY and CDR2 SMNVEV come from the germline V gene (reference sequence). DNA for the CDR3: TGTGCCAGCAGTTTAAAGGGGGCCGCCACAGATACGCAGTATTTT. This sequence encodes CASSLKGAATDTQYF.

The V and J genes are TRBV7-2 and TRBJ2-7; D unclear. The CDR3 is 17 amino acids. Germline CDR1 SGHTA, CDR2 FQGNSA. V lost 2 bases and J lost 0, with 17 bases in between. CDR3: CASSLTPTVFSSYEQYF. Here the CDR3 DNA reads TGTGCCAGCAGCTTAACCCCTACAGTCTTTAGCTCCTACGAGCAGTACTTC. The whole variable domain, filled in from reference TRBV7-2 and TRBJ2-7, reads GAGVSQSPSNKVTEKGKDVELRCDPISGHTALYWYRQSLGQGLEFLIYFQGNSAPDKSGLPSDRFSAERTGGSVSTLTIQRTQQEDSAVYLCASSLTPTVFSSYEQYFGPGTRLTVT.